This T cell receptor beta chain comes out of a study of spatial heterogeneity in lung cancer. Study-level findings and limits: Blood showed ubiquitous tumor TCRs more often at resection than at routine follow-up.

Time point described: sample taken at primary tumor resection. Germline CDR1 SGHTA, CDR2 FQGTGA. Trimming cost V 5 bases and J 7 bases; bases outside gene matches: 7. The CDR3 extends over 15 amino acids. Many counts were recorded for this clonotype. The antigen is undetermined. TCRdb analysed the 5' RACE reads with MiXCR anew, one entry per CDR3 protein. Of about 45,000 distinct CDR3 sequences detected, nearly 7% appear once; the ten largest clones hold roughly two fifths. The source material was PBMCs, sampled at surgery. V and J are TRBV7-3 and TRBJ1-6; 8 bases fit TRBD1. This receptor was identified in a female donor with early-stage non-small cell lung cancer. The CDR3 protein is CASSQGTGGNSPLHF. For the CDR3, the DNA is TGTGCCAGCAGCCAAGGGACAGGAGGAAATTCACCCCTCCACTTT.